This note documents a single TCR beta chain sequence. Its antigen target is currently unknown. Base quality data are lacking; no much larger clone is found one base away. The CDR3 regions of human TCRbeta chains were analyzed by immunosequencing. The authors processed their data as follows. TCRs in the repertoires were matched against a reference library of SARS-CoV-2-specific TCRs that had been generated with the MIRA antigen-specificity platform. Breadth meant the fraction of unique TCRs that were SARS-CoV-2-associated, whereas depth meant the fraction of total T cells that were SARS-CoV-2-associated. Using the MIRA data, each spike-specific TCR was assigned both to the spike region to which the TCR was reactive and to a CD4 or CD8 class. Log10-transformed breadth and depth values were compared by one-way ANOVA with Sidak's multiple comparisons tests. As stored in TCRdb, this immuneACCESS dataset retains in-frame rearrangements with V and J assigned. A fraction of the clones does not appear; measured against another copy, unresolved V genes explain less than half of the discrepancy, and the remainder lacks a known reason. The D gene and trimming were derived from the DNA, and the V and J assignments and clone size from that table. Recorded for this sample are about 76,000 clones; 90% of them occurred a single time. The biggest ten clones account for around 4% of the sample.

The sample's time point, from its label and the paper: baseline before first vaccination. Samples from vaccinated people were obtained from the UK trials COV001 and COV002, which included a single-blind randomized controlled phase 2/3 trial of AZD1222 (ChAdOx1 nCoV-19) in healthy adults. For TCRbeta chain sequencing, PBMC samples from trial participants were taken at day 0 and at day 28 after the second dose. This sample stems from a study of T cell responses to AZD1222 COVID-19 vaccine (dated by TCRdb to 2020 to 2022). Turning to the overall study: AZD1222 recipients given second doses at about 4 weeks or at about 12 weeks were pooled, since spike-specific TCR depth and breadth were not found to differ between the two schedules. TCR sequencing was performed for fewer than 250 trial participants, of whom roughly 200 were given two doses of AZD1222 and about 25 were given two doses of MenACWY control vaccine. Enrollment into the trials was organized by age into subgroups of 18-55, 56-69 and 70-plus years, and those subgroups contained roughly 140, 27 and 60 TCR-sequenced participants, respectively. The paper as a whole reports these results and caveats: Nearly half of unique spike-specific TCRs reportedly recognized epitopes outside regions mutated in the B.1.351 and B.1.1.7 variants. Most participants were white British and females outnumbered males, and the authors suggested that clonal diversity may have been underestimated. Spike-specific TCR breadth and depth rose significantly after two AZD1222 doses compared with day 0 and with MenACWY recipients. In the small 56-69-year group, the increase in depth fell short of significance, most likely because of low power. Conclusions about previously exposed vaccinees are limited, since just a handful of AZD1222 recipients were seropositive for SARS-CoV-2 at baseline. Because no day 14 peak-response samples were available, the repertoires could be characterized only after the peak T cell response. The whole spike protein was spanned by vaccine-associated CD4 TCRs, and dominant responses were seen in regions 160-218 and 743-854.

Based on the germline V gene, the CDR1 and CDR2 sequences are MDHEN and SYDVKM. Trimming at the junction amounts to 9 bases on V and 1 base on J, and the germline ends lie 16 bases apart. The CDR3 measures 15 amino acids from cysteine to phenylalanine. Only the CDR3 portion is preserved as DNA: 45 bases, with reading frame beginning at the first base. Recombination connected TRBV28 to TRBJ1-5; the D gene is unclear. The receptor comes from an adult in good health. The sample here was peripheral blood, taken on day 0 of AZD1222 vaccination. The nucleotide sequence is TGTGCCAGTAACCCTGCCGGGGTAAGCAATCAGCCCCAGCATTTT. It codes for CASNPAGVSNQPQHF.